This T cell receptor beta chain came from a study of Graves' ophthalmopathy and Graves' hyperthyroidism. Amplification of the TCR beta CDR3 regions used RNA transcripts (as template). HTBI primers served in a first-round RT-PCR, which a second-round multiplex PCR followed. TCRdb recomputed calls from the multiplex PCR reads with MiXCR, one row per CDR3 protein. This repertoire shows 450,000 to 600,000 distinct CDR3 sequences, about 40% found once; its top ten account for around 4%. Turning to this clonotype: Its specificity is unknown.

Broader study findings: A model built from 13 signatures distinguished ophthalmopathy from stable hyperthyroidism with approximately 90% sensitivity and approximately 81% specificity.

The germline V and J ends were trimmed by 5 bases and 11 bases, with 28 bases remaining between them. Germline V CDR1 and CDR2: SGHTA, FQGNSA. The CDR3 is 17 amino acids. The specimen sequenced was peripheral blood or thyroid tissue (not recorded which). The chain is built from TRBV7-2 and TRBJ1-5; D is possibly TRBD1 (6 bases). This TCR came from an adult man with Graves' hyperthyroidism. In DNA, the CDR3 is TGTGCCAGCAGCCAGGGACTAGCGGGAGCCGCAGGGGAGACCCAGCATTTT. Protein: CASSQGLAGAAGETQHF.